This T cell receptor beta chain was observed in a study of identical twins. General study findings and limits: Memory repertoires showed no such pattern, whereas abundant cord blood beta clonotypes carried fewer insertions. In zero-insertion analyses, partial confounding could arise from invariant MAIT and iNKT cells. Conclusions came from cross-sectional statistical analysis, not from following the same donors.

MiXCR, run by TCRdb on the 5' RACE reads, gives a single entry per CDR3 protein. Of around 530,000 distinct CDR3 sequences in the sample, around 15% were seen once. This clonotype was counted at least ten times. Its antigen remains unidentified. V was trimmed by 2 bases and J by 0 bases, leaving 8 bases between them. This CDR3 comprises 15 residues. The same sample was also used in a study of yellow fever vaccine responses in identical twins.

Source material: CD4+ T cells sorted from blood. The receptor's source is a young woman in good health. The rearrangement links TRBV12-3 or TRBV12-4 to TRBJ1-5; the D is unclear. The CDR3 reads CASSLKGYSNQPQHF. CDR3 in DNA: TGTGCCAGCAGTTTAAAGGGATATAGCAATCAGCCCCAGCATTTT.